This entry describes one TCR beta chain. What it binds is not known. These data are taken from a study of cytomegalovirus exposure and HLA in healthy donors. The CDR3 extends over 12 amino acids. Germline values: CDR1 MNHNS, CDR2 SASEGT. Trimming left V 5 bases short and J 7 bases short, with 6 bases between. The PCR ran on 60 Vbeta and 13 Jbeta primers. Data came from immunoSEQ multiplex PCR; TCRdb stores just in-frame clones and leaves some out. The specimen's table records approximately 46,000 clones. Points from the study as a whole: A previous analysis found most TCR beta V segments productive roughly 87% or roughly 30% of the time. An observed cluster of highly shared sequence variants was recorded as a likely sequencing artifact.

The chain has TRBV6-1 and TRBJ1-6; D gene ambiguous. The sequence derives from a male donor in good health and CMV-seronegative. The sample comprised PBMCs. CDR3: CASSSRNSPLHF. As DNA, the CDR3 is TGTGCCAGCAGTTCCCGGAATTCACCCCTCCACTTT.